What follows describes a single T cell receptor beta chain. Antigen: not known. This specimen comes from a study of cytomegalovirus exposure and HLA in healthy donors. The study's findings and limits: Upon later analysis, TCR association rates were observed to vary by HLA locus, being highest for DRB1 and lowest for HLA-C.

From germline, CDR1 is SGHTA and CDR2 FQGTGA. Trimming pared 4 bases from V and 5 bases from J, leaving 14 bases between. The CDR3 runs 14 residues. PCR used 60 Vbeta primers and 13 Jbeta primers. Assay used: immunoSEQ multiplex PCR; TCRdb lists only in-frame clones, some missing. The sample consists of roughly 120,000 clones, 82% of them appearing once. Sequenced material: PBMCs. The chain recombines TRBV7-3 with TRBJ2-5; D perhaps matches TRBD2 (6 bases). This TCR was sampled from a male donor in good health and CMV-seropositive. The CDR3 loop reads CASSSPGEGETQYF. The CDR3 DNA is TGTGCCAGCAGCTCACCGGGAGAGGGTGAGACCCAGTACTTC.